Shown below are 7 T cell receptor beta chains from a single sample sequenced in a study of blood T cell repertoires in COVID-19 (TCRdb year 2020). Libraries came from the immunoSEQ multiplex PCR assay. TCRdb stores this immuneACCESS table with in-frame sequences only. Part of the clones is absent; in the studies checked, under half of the shortfall reflects unresolved V genes, and no reason is known for the rest. This sample holds some 200,000 clones; nearly 90% were observed only once. Together, the top ten hold about 12% of the sample. Sequenced input: peripheral blood. Receptor source: a young woman who had recovered from COVID-19.

This CDR3 reads CASSLGTPLHF. For the CDR3, the DNA is TGTGCCAGCAGCTTAGGTACTCCCCTCCACTTT. J is TRBJ1-6 and V is TRBV11-2; D gene uncertain. V was pared by 1 base and J by 13 bases, with 5 bases between. The CDR3 totals 11 residues. CDR1 is SGHAT, CDR2 FQNNGV, per germline.

J is TRBJ2-1 and V is TRBV12-3 or TRBV12-4; 7 bases are a match to TRBD2. CDR3 length: 11 amino acids. CDR3 nucleotide sequence: TGTGACGAGCGGGACTCCAATGAGCAGTTCTTC. It is translated as CDERDSNEQFF.

J is TRBJ2-2 and V is TRBV7-3; 7 bases match TRBD2. CDR3 length: 17 amino acids. V shed 4 bases, J shed 6 bases, and the junction held 14 bases outside the gene matches. From germline, CDR1 is SGHTA and CDR2 FQGTGA. The CDR3 DNA reads TGTGCCAGCAGCTCCCTAGGGGAGGGACTTACTGCCGGGGAGCTGTTTTTT. It specifies CASSSLGEGLTAGELFF.

V usage is TRBV5-1 and J usage is TRBJ2-7, with TRBD2 matching 7 bases. The germline V gene encodes CDR1 SGHRS and CDR2 YFSETQ. The CDR3 has 16 residues. V dropped 0 bases and J dropped 0; count of bases not matched to a gene: 6. This CDR3 is CASSLGVRESSYEQYF. CDR3 bases: TGCGCCAGCAGCTTGGGAGTGCGGGAGAGCTCCTACGAGCAGTACTTC.

The chain employs TRBV7-3 and TRBJ2-1; possibly TRBD2 for D (6 bases). This CDR3 comprises 12 residues. V was trimmed by 3 bases and J by 8 bases, leaving 8 bases between them. Germline-derived CDR1 and CDR2 are SGHTA and FQGTGA. The CDR3 DNA is TGTGCCAGCAGCTTTTTAGCGGATGAGCAGTTCTTC. This sequence encodes CASSFLADEQFF.

This clone was recorded a few times. The V gene is TRBV19, the J gene TRBJ1-2, with no clear D. Germline V lookup: CDR1 LNHDA, CDR2 SQIVND (reference sequence). The V and J ends lost 3 bases and 0 bases respectively, with 5 bases between them. The CDR3 is 13 residues long. The CDR3 sequence is CASSIRSNYGYTF. DNA for the CDR3: TGTGCCAGTAGTATCAGATCTAACTATGGCTACACCTTC.

The J gene is TRBJ1-1, the V gene TRBV9; unclear D gene. The CDR3 totals 14 residues. Between the trimmed V and J ends, which lost 6 bases and 0 bases, there was a span of 12 bases. Per the germline V gene, CDR1 is SGDLS and CDR2 is YYNGEE. CDR3 protein: CASTHTVMNTEAFF. For the CDR3, the DNA is TGTGCCAGCACCCACACAGTCATGAACACTGAAGCTTTCTTT.